This TCR beta chain stems from a study of T cells after yellow fever vaccination. Study observations and caveats: The booster response re-showed most primary clones: approximately 95% CD4, around 87% CD8. The study found a weaker secondary response that peaked faster, day 5 versus 15.

Using its own MiXCR run on the 5' RACE reads, TCRdb lists one record per CDR3 protein. Of about 260,000 distinct CDR3 sequences in the sample, approximately 12% were seen once. Germline-derived CDR1 and CDR2 are KGHSH and LQKENI. With V trimmed by 2 bases and J by 1 base, 5 bases remained unmatched. The CDR3 extends over 17 amino acids. Concerning this clonotype itself: The antigen is not known.

The TCR comes from a man in his thirties or forties who received the YFV17D yellow fever vaccine. The V call is TRBV18, the J call TRBJ2-3; TRBD2 matches at 11 bases. The sample in question was CD4+ T cells sorted from PBMCs, obtained 45 days after the yellow fever booster vaccination. CDR3 coding DNA: TGTGCCAGCTCACCAAATCAACTAGCGGGAGGCACAGATACGCAGTATTTT. Its protein is CASSPNQLAGGTDTQYF.